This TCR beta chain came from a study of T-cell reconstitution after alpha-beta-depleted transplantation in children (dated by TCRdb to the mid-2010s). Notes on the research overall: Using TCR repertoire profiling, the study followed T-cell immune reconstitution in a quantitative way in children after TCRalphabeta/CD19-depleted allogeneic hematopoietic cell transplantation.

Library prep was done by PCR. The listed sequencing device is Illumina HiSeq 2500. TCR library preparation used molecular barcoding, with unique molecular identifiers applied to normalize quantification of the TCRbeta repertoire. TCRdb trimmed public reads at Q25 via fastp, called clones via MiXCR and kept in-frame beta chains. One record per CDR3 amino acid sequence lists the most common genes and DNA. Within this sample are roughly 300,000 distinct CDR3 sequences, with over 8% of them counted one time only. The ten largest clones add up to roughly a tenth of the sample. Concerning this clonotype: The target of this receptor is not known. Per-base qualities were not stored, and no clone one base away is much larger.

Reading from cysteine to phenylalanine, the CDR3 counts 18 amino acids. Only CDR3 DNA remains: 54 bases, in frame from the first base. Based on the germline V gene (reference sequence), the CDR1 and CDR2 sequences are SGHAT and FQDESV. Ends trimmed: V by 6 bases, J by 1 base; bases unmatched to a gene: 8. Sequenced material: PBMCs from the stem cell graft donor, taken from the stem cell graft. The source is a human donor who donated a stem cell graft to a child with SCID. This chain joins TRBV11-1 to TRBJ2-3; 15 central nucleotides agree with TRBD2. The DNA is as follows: TGTGCCAGCAGTTCAGGACTAGCGGGGGGGTACGGCACAGATACGCAGTATTTT. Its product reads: CASSSGLAGGYGTDTQYF.